This TCR beta chain comes out of a study of blood T cell repertoires in COVID-19. Study details: Italy, Spain and the United States were the sources of the convalescent and acute COVID-19 samples. The cDNA or gDNA used as material had been derived from T cells, B-cell-depleted T cells, or PBMCs.

The CDR3 consists of 13 residues. The V gene lost 6 bases and the J gene lost 4 bases, with 13 bases spanning the gap. Germline assignment: CDR1 LGHNT and CDR2 FRNRAP. How the authors handled the data: Amplification of reference gene primers provided the estimated nucleated cell counts. Sequenced by immunoSEQ multiplex PCR; TCRdb stores in-frame clones only, minus some. V, J and clone size reflect that table, while D and trimming were determined from the DNA. The table shows roughly 250,000 clones, with approximately 91% occurring only once. J is TRBJ2-7 and V is TRBV12-5; D is possibly TRBD1 (6 bases). This sequence was found in a woman between 40 and 50 years old who had recovered from COVID-19. Material: peripheral blood. The CDR3 spells CASGRGQLYEQYF. The CDR3 DNA reads as TGTGCTAGTGGCCGCGGACAGCTTTACGAGCAGTACTTC.